This passage covers 2 T cell receptor beta chains from one sample sequenced in a study of CD8+ T cells in alopecia areata. TCR sequencing used cDNA made by reverse transcription of extracted RNA. Method: immunoSEQ multiplex PCR; TCRdb's copy keeps in-frame clones and lacks some. The table lists 130,000 to 150,000 clones, roughly half of them singletons. The sample here was CD4+ T cells sorted from blood, taken at week 0. The receptor source for this set is a human donor with alopecia areata.

This clone was recorded a few times. The V gene is TRBV29-1, the J gene TRBJ1-4; 9 bases map to TRBD1. This CDR3 has 13 amino acids. V lost 8 bases and J lost 8; bases outside the gene matches: 9. CDR1 is SQVTM, CDR2 ANQGSEA, per germline. CDR3 sequence (DNA): TGCAGCATGAAAGGACAGGGGTACGAAAAACTGTTTTTT. Amino acids: CSMKGQGYEKLFF.

The rearrangement joins TRBV9 to TRBJ2-7; the match to TRBD1 covers 8 bases. The V and J ends lost 3 bases and 5 bases, in that order; junction bases with no gene match: 7. CDR3 size: 14 residues. Germline CDR1 is SGDLS and CDR2 is YYNGEE. The CDR3 loop is CASSAAPGGDEQYF. As DNA, the CDR3 is TGTGCCAGCAGCGCCGCTCCAGGGGGCGACGAGCAGTACTTC.